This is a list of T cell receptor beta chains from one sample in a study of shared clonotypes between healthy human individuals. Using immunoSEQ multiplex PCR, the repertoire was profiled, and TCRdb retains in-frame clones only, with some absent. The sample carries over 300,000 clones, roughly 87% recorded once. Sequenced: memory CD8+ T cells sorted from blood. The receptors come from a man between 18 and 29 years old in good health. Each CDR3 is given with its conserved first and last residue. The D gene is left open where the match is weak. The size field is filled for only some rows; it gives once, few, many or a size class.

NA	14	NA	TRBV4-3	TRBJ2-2	CASSQDADAGELFF	TGCGCCAGCAGCCAAGATGCGGACGCCGGGGAGCTGTTTTTT
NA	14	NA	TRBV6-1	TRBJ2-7	CATLDTDYTYEQYF	TGTGCCACGTTGGACACGGACTATACCTACGAGCAGTACTTC
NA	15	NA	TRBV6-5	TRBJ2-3	CAKTVARCGTDTQYF	TGTGCCAAAACAGTAGCTCGGTGTGGCACAGATACGCAGTATTTT
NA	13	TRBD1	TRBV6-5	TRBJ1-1	CASRPGTDTEAFF	TGTGCCAGCAGGCCCGGGACAGACACTGAAGCTTTCTTT
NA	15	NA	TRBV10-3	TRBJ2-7	CAISESGQGSNEQYF	TGTGCCATCAGTGAGTCGGGGCAGGGGAGCAACGAGCAGTACTTC
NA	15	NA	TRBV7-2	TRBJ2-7	CASSLTSEKGYEQYF	TGTGCCAGCAGCCTCACGAGCGAGAAGGGGTACGAGCAGTACTTC
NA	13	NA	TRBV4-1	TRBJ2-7	CASSQGAATEQYF	TGCGCCAGCAGCCAAGGGGCAGCCACCGAGCAGTACTTC
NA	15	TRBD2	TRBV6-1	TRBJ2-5	CASSESRTSGAQGYF	TGTGCCAGCAGTGAATCGCGGACTAGCGGGGCCCAAGGGTACTTC
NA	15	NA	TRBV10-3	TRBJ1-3	CAISDGTSSGNTIYF	TGTGCCATCAGTGATGGCACTAGCTCTGGAAACACCATATATTTT
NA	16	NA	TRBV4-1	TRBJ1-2	CASRQVGTHRIYGYTF	TGCGCCAGCAGACAAGTGGGGACCCACAGGATCTATGGCTACACCTTC
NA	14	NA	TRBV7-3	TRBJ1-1	CASSQDGMNTEAFF	TGTGCCAGCAGCCAAGACGGCATGAACACTGAAGCTTTCTTT
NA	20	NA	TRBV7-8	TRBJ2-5	CASSFRLITGSNEVKETQYF	TGTGCCAGCAGCTTTCGGCTTATTACGGGCTCTAACGAAGTAAAAGAGACCCAGTACTTC
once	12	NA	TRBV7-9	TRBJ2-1	CASSDGWNEQFF	TGTGCCAGCAGCGACGGATGGAATGAGCAGTTCTTC
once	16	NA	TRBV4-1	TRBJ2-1	CASSLFPTATYNEQFF	TGCGCCAGCAGCCTTTTCCCCACGGCAACCTACAATGAGCAGTTCTTC
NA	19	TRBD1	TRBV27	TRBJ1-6	CASSPTGTGGPSRESPLHF	TGTGCCAGCAGCCCTACCGGGACAGGGGGCCCCTCGCGTGAGTCACCCCTCCACTTT
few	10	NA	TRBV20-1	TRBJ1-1	CSAQWPEAFF	TGCAGTGCTCAGTGGCCCGAAGCTTTCTTT
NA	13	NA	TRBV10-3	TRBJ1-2	CAGRRDISDGYTF	TGTGCCGGCCGCAGAGACATATCCGATGGCTACACCTTC
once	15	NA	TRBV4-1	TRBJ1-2	CASSQKDGTNYGYTF	TGCGCCAGCAGCCAGAAGGACGGAACTAACTATGGCTACACCTTC
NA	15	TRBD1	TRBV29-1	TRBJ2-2	CSVDGTGANTGELFF	TGCAGCGTTGATGGGACAGGGGCGAACACCGGGGAGCTGTTTTTT
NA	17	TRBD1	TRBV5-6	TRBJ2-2	CASSYGTGGARTGELFF	TGTGCCAGCAGTTACGGGACAGGGGGCGCGAGGACCGGGGAGCTGTTTTTT
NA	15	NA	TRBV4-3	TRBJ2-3	CASSQVTTRLDTQYF	TGCGCCAGCAGCCAAGTAACTACACGTCTAGATACGCAGTATTTT
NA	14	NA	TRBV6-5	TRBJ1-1	CASSYSGGETEAFF	TGTGCCAGCAGTTACAGCGGGGGTGAAACTGAAGCTTTCTTT
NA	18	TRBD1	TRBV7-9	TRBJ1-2	CASSLGVPRTGGADGYTF	TGTGCCAGCAGCTTAGGGGTTCCGCGGACAGGGGGCGCGGATGGCTACACCTTC
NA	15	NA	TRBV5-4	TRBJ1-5	CASSQDGPSNQPQHF	TGTGCCAGCAGCCAGGACGGACCCAGCAATCAGCCCCAGCATTTT
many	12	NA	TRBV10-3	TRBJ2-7	CATRGSGYEQYF	TGTGCCACAAGGGGGTCGGGATACGAGCAGTACTTC
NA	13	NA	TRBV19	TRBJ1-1	CASSTGALTEAFF	TGTGCCAGTAGTACAGGGGCGCTCACTGAAGCTTTCTTT
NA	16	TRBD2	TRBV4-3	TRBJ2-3	CASSQTGLAAADTQYF	TGCGCCAGCAGCCAAACGGGACTAGCGGCCGCAGATACGCAGTATTTT
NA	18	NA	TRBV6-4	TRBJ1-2	CASTASGTAKMTNYGYTF	TGTGCCAGCACCGCCTCGGGGACGGCTAAAATGACTAACTATGGCTACACCTTC
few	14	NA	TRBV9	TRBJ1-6	CASGDGKGVSPLHF	TGTGCCAGCGGAGATGGTAAGGGTGTTTCACCCCTCCACTTT
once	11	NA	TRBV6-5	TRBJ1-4	CASGAYEKLFF	TGTGCCAGCGGGGCTTACGAAAAACTGTTTTTT
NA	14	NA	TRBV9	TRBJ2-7	CASSAGGGAYEQYF	TGTGCCAGCAGCGCAGGGGGAGGGGCCTACGAGCAGTACTTC